This T cell receptor beta chain was sequenced for a study of T cell responses to AZD1222 COVID-19 vaccine. Study outcomes and limitations: The study sampled repertoires only after the peak T cell response.

Assay used: immunoSEQ multiplex PCR; TCRdb lists only in-frame clones, some missing. The sample lists about 150,000 clones, roughly 90% occurring once. Concerning this clone: Its antigen remains unknown.

The CDR3 runs 16 residues. Germline CDR1 and CDR2: SGHTA and FQGNSA. The V gene end was trimmed by 5 bases and the J gene end by 5 bases; junction bases not matched to a gene: 14. The specimen comprised peripheral blood, sampled on day 0 of AZD1222 vaccination. The chain recombines TRBV7-2 with TRBJ1-2; 7 bases are shared with TRBD1. The TCR sequence derives from an adult in good health. DNA for the CDR3: TGTGCCAGCAGCCCCCGTCGGGCAGGGGGTTGGTATGGCTACACCTTC. Its protein is CASSPRRAGGWYGYTF.